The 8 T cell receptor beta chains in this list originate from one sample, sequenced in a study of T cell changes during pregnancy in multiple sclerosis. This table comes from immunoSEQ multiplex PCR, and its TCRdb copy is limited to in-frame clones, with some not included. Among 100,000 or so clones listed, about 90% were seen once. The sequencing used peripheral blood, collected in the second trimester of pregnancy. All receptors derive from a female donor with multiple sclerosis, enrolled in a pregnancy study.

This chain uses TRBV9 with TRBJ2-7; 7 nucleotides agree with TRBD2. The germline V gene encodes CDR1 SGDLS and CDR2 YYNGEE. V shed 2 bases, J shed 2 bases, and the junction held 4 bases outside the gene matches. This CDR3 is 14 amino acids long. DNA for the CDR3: TGTGCCAGCAGCGTTGGGGAGGGACCCTACGAGCAGTACTTC. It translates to CASSVGEGPYEQYF.

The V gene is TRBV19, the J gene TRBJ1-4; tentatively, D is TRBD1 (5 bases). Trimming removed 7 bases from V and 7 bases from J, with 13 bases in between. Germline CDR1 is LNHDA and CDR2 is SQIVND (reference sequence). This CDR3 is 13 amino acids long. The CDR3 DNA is TGTGCCAGTAATCGACAGTTCGGTGAAAAACTGTTTTTT. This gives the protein CASNRQFGEKLFF.

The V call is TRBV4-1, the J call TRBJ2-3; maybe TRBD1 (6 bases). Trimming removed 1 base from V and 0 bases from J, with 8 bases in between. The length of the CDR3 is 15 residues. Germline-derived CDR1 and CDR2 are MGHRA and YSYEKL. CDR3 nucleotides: TGCGCCAGCAGCCAAGGGACAGCTAGCACAGATACGCAGTATTTT. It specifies CASSQGTASTDTQYF.

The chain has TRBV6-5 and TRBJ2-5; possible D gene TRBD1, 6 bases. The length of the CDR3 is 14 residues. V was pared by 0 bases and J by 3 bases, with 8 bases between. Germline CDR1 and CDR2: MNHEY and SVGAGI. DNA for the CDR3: TGTGCCAGCAGTTACTCGACAGGCAAAGAGACCCAGTACTTC. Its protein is CASSYSTGKETQYF.

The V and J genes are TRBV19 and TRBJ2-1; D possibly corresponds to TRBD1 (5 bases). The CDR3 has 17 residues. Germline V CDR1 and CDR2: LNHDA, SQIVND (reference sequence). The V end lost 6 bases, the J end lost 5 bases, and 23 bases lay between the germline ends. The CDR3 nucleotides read TGTGCCAGTAGGGATTGGAGTGGTAAGGGGTCCGACAATGAGCAGTTCTTC. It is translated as CASRDWSGKGSDNEQFF.

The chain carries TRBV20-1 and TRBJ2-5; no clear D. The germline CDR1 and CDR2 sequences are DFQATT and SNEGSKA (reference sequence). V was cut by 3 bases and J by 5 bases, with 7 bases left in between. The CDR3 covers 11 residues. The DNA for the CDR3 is TGCAGTGCTAGGAGATCGGAGACCCAGTACTTC. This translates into CSARRSETQYF.

Here the CDR3 DNA reads TGTGCCAGCAGTTACCTCGCCGGGGAATACACCGGGGAGCTGTTTTTT. Protein sequence: CASSYLAGEYTGELFF. The rearrangement uses TRBV6-6 and TRBJ2-2; possibly TRBD2 for D (5 bases). The CDR3 runs 16 residues. Germline V CDR1 and CDR2: MNHNY, SVGAGI (reference sequence). V was trimmed by 2 bases and J by 3 bases, leaving 13 bases between them.

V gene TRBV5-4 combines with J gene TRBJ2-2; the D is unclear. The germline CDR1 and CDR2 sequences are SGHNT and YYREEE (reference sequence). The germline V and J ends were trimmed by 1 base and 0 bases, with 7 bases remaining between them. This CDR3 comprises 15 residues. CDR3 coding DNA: TGTGCCAGCAGCTTGCGACAACCGAACACCGGGGAGCTGTTTTTT. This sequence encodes CASSLRQPNTGELFF.